The present TCR beta chain was sequenced within a study of cytomegalovirus exposure and HLA in healthy donors. The CDR3 has 16 residues. Germline CDR1 reads SGDLS; CDR2 reads YYNGEE. V gave up 0 bases and J gave up 3 bases; unmatched junction bases: 4. Study findings and constraints: Cytomegalovirus status was reportedly diagnosed by the classifier with high sensitivity and specificity. The authors listed 164 TCR beta chains as cytomegalovirus-associated.

A multiplex PCR was run with 60 Vbeta primers and 13 Jbeta primers. Some clones are missing from TCRdb's copy, which holds only in-frame ones; the method was immunoSEQ multiplex PCR. The sample holds around 140,000 clones, about 72% seen once. This clone was seen a single time. The antigen is not known. Sequencing input: PBMCs. The chain couples TRBV9 to TRBJ2-2, with 8 bases identical to TRBD2. This clonotype was sampled from a female donor in good health and CMV-seronegative. The CDR3 DNA follows: TGTGCCAGCAGCGTAGGGGACGGGAGGGACACCGGGGAGCTGTTTTTT. Its protein product is CASSVGDGRDTGELFF.